The source of this T cell receptor (beta chain) is a study of shared clonotypes between healthy human individuals. The naive CD8 subset, CD45RO-negative cells positively selected for CCR7, excluded terminally differentiated effector memory CD45RA+ cells. Authors' data handling: ImmunoSEQ gave junction-only sequences without quality scores, so filtering differed. TCRdb's table, derived via immunoSEQ multiplex PCR, lists solely in-frame clones and lacks some. For V, J and clone size, that table is used; D and trimming come from the DNA. Of 550,000 to 750,000 clones listed, 92% are singletons. V was clipped by 5 bases and J by 3 bases, with 13 bases between them. This CDR3 contains 15 residues. Germline V gene lookup returns CDR1 SEHNR and CDR2 FQNEAQ (reference sequence).

Sequencing was done on a sample of naive CD8+ T cells sorted from blood. The sequence was collected from a man aged 25 to 40 in good health. The chain recombines TRBV7-9 with TRBJ2-2, with D hard to call. The CDR3 DNA reads TGTGCCAGCAGCCCCCCCCTAGGTTACACCGGGGAGCTGTTTTTT. Its translation is CASSPPLGYTGELFF. The full variable domain, with the rest looked up from reference TRBV7-9 and TRBJ2-2, is DTGVSQNPRHKITKRGQNVTFRCDPISEHNRLYWYRQTLGQGPEFLTYFQNEAQLEKSRLLSDRFSAERPKGSFSTLEIQRTEQGDSAMYLCASSPPLGYTGELFFGEGSRLTVL.